The present TCR beta chain was sequenced within a study of regulatory T cells in long-lasting Graves disease. This CDR3 comprises 11 residues. Deletions cut 6 bases from V and 8 bases from J, with 13 bases between. CDR1 and CDR2 (germline): DFQATT, SNEGSKA (reference sequence). Both iRepertoire HTBI primers and Arm-PCR of CDR3 regions were used to build the TCR beta libraries. MiXCR was run by TCRdb on the multiplex PCR reads, yielding one entry per CDR3 protein. The profile shows under 250,000 distinct CDR3 sequences, around 20% of them singletons. As for time point: newly diagnosed GD, antithyroid drugs for less than 3 months. There was RNA extracted from PBMCs, and the TCR library was made from it. Patient provenance is recorded as an endocrinology department in Xi'an, China. Staff drew roughly 10 milliliters of peripheral blood into EDTA tubes.

The receptor was derived from a female donor with Graves disease. This chain links TRBV20-1 with TRBJ1-2; unclear D gene. The starting material was peripheral blood mononuclear cells (PBMCs), obtained at new diagnosis, from a patient treated with antithyroid drugs. CDR3 protein: CSAGWVGGYTF. The CDR3, as DNA: TGCAGTGCCGGGTGGGTGGGCGGCTACACCTTC.